This T cell receptor (beta chain) appears in the sequencing data of a study of T cells in narcolepsy. Across the study: Healthy controls were enrolled alongside patients with narcolepsy type 1 or type 2. Regarding the study as a whole: Comparing one patient's CSF and blood CD4+ clonotypes highlighted HCRT- and TRIB2-specific autoreactive clonotypes. In some patient and control memory CD4+ samples, autoreactive clones were absent.

About this clone itself: Antigen specificity is unknown.

TCRdb keeps only in-frame clones here, not all; method: immunoSEQ multiplex PCR. The sample consists of tens of thousands of clones, approximately 86% of them appearing once. The CDR3 has 14 amino acids. Germline V CDR1 and CDR2: ENHRY, SYGVKD. V was trimmed by 3 bases and J by 3 bases, leaving 9 bases between them. Sequenced: CD45RA- memory CD4+ T cells from PBMCs. The clonotype originates from a human donor with narcolepsy. V usage is TRBV10-3 and J usage is TRBJ1-5; TRBD1 might be the D (6 bases). CDR3 in amino acids: CAISEGTTNQPQHF. The CDR3 DNA is TGTGCCATCAGTGAAGGGACAACCAATCAGCCCCAGCATTTT.